This entry lists 27 T cell receptor beta chains sequenced from one sample in a study of OX40 agonist ivuxolimab in advanced cancers. Assay used: immunoSEQ multiplex PCR; TCRdb lists only in-frame clones, some missing. The top ten clones hold over 2% of a sample with roughly 73,000 clones, 84% of them seen once. Sequencing used CD4+ or CD8+ T cells sorted from blood, obtained in a trial of the OX40 agonist ivuxolimab. The receptor set was obtained from an adult with an advanced solid tumor such as melanoma, head and neck, liver or kidney cancer.

The rearrangement uses TRBV9 and TRBJ1-1, with unresolved D. V was trimmed by 0 bases and J by 4 bases, leaving 10 bases between them. CDR1 SGDLS and CDR2 YYNGEE come from the germline V gene. The CDR3 consists of 14 residues. The CDR3: CASSVAIEGTEAFF. CDR3 DNA: TGTGCCAGCAGCGTAGCTATTGAGGGCACTGAAGCTTTCTTT.

The chain joins TRBV7-2 to TRBJ1-1, with D unclear. Deletions cut 1 base from V and 0 bases from J, with 9 bases between. This CDR3 contains 15 residues. The V gene's germline CDR1 is SGHTA and CDR2 FQGNSA. The CDR3 nucleotides are TGTGCCAGCAGCTTAGAGGGCAGGCTGAACACTGAAGCTTTCTTT. It translates to CASSLEGRLNTEAFF.

Notes on this clone: A read error may account for a junction end that differs from germline. The chain combines TRBV7-2 with TRBJ2-2, with 12 bases that match TRBD2. CDR3 length: 15 residues. Germline assignment: CDR1 SGHTA and CDR2 FQGNSA. In DNA form, the CDR3 reads TGTGCCAGCAGCCTAGCGGGAGGGAGAACCGGGGAGCTGTTTTTT. Its protein is CASSLAGGRTGELFF.

This chain links TRBV7-9 with TRBJ2-1; D is undetermined. CDR1 and CDR2 from the germline V gene are SEHNR and FQNEAQ (reference sequence). V dropped 1 base and J dropped 9 bases, with 4 bases sitting between them. The CDR3 is 11 residues long. In nucleotides, the CDR3 is TGTGCCAGCAGCTTAGGCAGTGAGCAGTTCTTC. Its translation: CASSLGSEQFF.

The J gene is TRBJ1-4, the V gene TRBV30, with 9 positions matching TRBD1. Losses at the gene ends were 1 base for V and 4 bases for J; bases not matched to a gene: 4. Per the germline V gene, CDR1 is GTSNPN and CDR2 is SVGIG (reference sequence). The CDR3 runs 15 residues. CDR3 nucleotides: TGTGCCTGGAGTGAGGGGGGACAGGGTAATGAAAAACTGTTTTTT. It encodes CAWSEGGQGNEKLFF.

This chain uses TRBV18 with TRBJ2-3; unclear D gene. Trimming pared 3 bases from V and 2 bases from J, leaving 9 bases between. CDR1 KGHSH and CDR2 LQKENI come from the germline V gene. CDR3 size: 14 residues. The CDR3 DNA is TGTGCCAGCTCACCGACGGGTAACACAGATACGCAGTATTTT. This gives the protein CASSPTGNTDTQYF.

The genes are TRBV5-5 and TRBJ1-5; D may be TRBD1 (5 bases). CDR3 length equals 15 residues. V was clipped by 0 bases and J by 7 bases, with 14 bases between them. CDR1 is SGHKS and CDR2 is YYEKEE in the germline V gene (reference sequence). CDR3 sequence (DNA): TGTGCCAGCAGCTTGGTGGGGCGCGACGACCAGCCCCAGCATTTT. This sequence encodes CASSLVGRDDQPQHF.

V gene TRBV19 combines with J gene TRBJ2-7; D possibly corresponds to TRBD2 (5 bases). Trimming stripped 4 bases from V and 0 bases from J, with 13 bases between. Germline V gene lookup returns CDR1 LNHDA and CDR2 SQIVND (reference sequence). The CDR3 length is 15 residues. In DNA form, the CDR3 reads TGTGCCAGTAGTACCCGGGAAGTCCCCTCCTACGAGCAGTACTTC. Protein: CASSTREVPSYEQYF.

This clone was recorded a few times. This chain uses TRBV7-9 with TRBJ2-7, with 10 bases that match TRBD2. The V segment lost 6 bases and the J segment 5 bases; nucleotides outside the gene matches: 7. The length of the CDR3 is 14 residues. Germline CDR1 is SEHNR and CDR2 is FQNEAQ (reference sequence). CDR3 region: CASRSAGGANEQYF. CDR3 in DNA: TGTGCCAGCAGGTCAGCGGGAGGGGCTAACGAGCAGTACTTC.

J is TRBJ2-2 and V is TRBV5-1; D is tentatively TRBD1 or TRBD2 (5 bases each). The CDR3 totals 17 residues. The germline V gene encodes CDR1 SGHRS and CDR2 YFSETQ. Trimming took off 0 bases at V and 0 bases at J, with 12 bases between the two ends. DNA of the CDR3: TGCGCCAGCAGCTTGGGTTTCGGGGCCCCGAACACCGGGGAGCTGTTTTTT. Translation: CASSLGFGAPNTGELFF.

J is TRBJ1-4 and V is TRBV2; no definite D call. The CDR3 consists of 15 residues. Deletions cut 5 bases from V and 8 bases from J, with 18 bases between. Germline-derived CDR1 and CDR2 are SNHLY and FYNNEI. The CDR3 DNA reads TGTGCCAGCAGTTCAAAGGGTATGAGAAGCGAAAAACTGTTTTTT. Translated: CASSSKGMRSEKLFF. The whole variable domain, remainder taken from reference TRBV2 and TRBJ1-4, is EPEVTQTPSHQVTQMGQEVILRCVPISNHLYFYWYRQILGQKVEFLVSFYNNEISEKSEIFDDQFSVERPDGSNFTLKIRSTKLEDSAMYFCASSSKGMRSEKLFFGSGTQLSVL.

The rearrangement links TRBV11-1 to TRBJ2-3, with D hard to call. The V gene's germline CDR1 is SGHAT and CDR2 FQDESV (reference sequence). The CDR3 loop spans 15 amino acids. V dropped 8 bases and J dropped 0 bases, with 15 bases sitting between them. The CDR3 here is CASLPDLASTDTQYF. CDR3 nucleotide sequence: TGTGCCAGCCTTCCGGACCTTGCTAGCACAGATACGCAGTATTTT.

The chain links TRBV6-5 to TRBJ1-1; tentatively, D is TRBD1 (5 bases). Deletions cut 6 bases from V and 0 bases from J, with 14 bases between. The CDR3 runs 15 residues. Germline V gene sequence: CDR1 MNHEY, CDR2 SVGAGI. CDR3 residues: CASRKSGTVNTEAFF. DNA for the CDR3: TGTGCCAGCAGGAAATCAGGGACGGTGAACACTGAAGCTTTCTTT.

The chain couples TRBV29-1 to TRBJ2-7; TRBD1 matches 7 bases. The germline gives CDR1 SQVTM, CDR2 ANQGSEA. There are 12 residues in the CDR3. The trim removed 7 bases at V and 2 bases at J, leaving 5 bases unmatched. CDR3 DNA: TGCAGCGGACGGACAGGCGCCTACGAGCAGTACTTC. Translated: CSGRTGAYEQYF.

This chain joins TRBV5-1 and TRBJ2-1; weak D call: TRBD2 (5 bases). Trimming shortened V by 4 bases and J by 5 bases, and 13 bases separated the two germline ends. CDR1 is SGHRS and CDR2 is YFSETQ in the germline V gene. The CDR3 contains 14 residues. In DNA form, the CDR3 reads TGCGCCAGCAGCCAAAATATGGGAGACAATGAGCAGTTCTTC. Translating gives CASSQNMGDNEQFF. The entire variable domain, with the rest obtained from reference TRBV5-1 and TRBJ2-1, is as follows: KAGVTQTPRYLIKTRGQQVTLSCSPISGHRSVSWYQQTPGQGLQFLFEYFSETQRNKGNFPGRFSGRQFSNSRSEMNVSTLELGDSALYLCASSQNMGDNEQFFGPGTRLTVL.

This chain joins TRBV28 and TRBJ2-7; D may be TRBD1 (6 bases). The CDR3 has 16 residues. The ends were cut back, 0 bases at V and 2 bases at J, with 14 bases in the middle. CDR1 is MDHEN and CDR2 is SYDVKM in the germline V gene. The CDR3 coding sequence is TGTGCCAGCAGTTTATGGATGACAGGCAAAACCTACGAGCAGTACTTC. It specifies CASSLWMTGKTYEQYF.

CDR3 in amino acids: CASSPSIENSPLHF. CDR3 bases: TGTGCCAGCAGTCCCTCCATCGAGAATTCACCCCTCCACTTT. The chain couples TRBV25-1 to TRBJ1-6; D is unclear. Deletions cut 5 bases from V and 7 bases from J, with 12 bases between. The germline V gene encodes CDR1 MGHDK and CDR2 SYGVNS. The CDR3 covers 14 residues.

This sequence joins TRBV7-2 and TRBJ2-5, with D possibly being TRBD2 (6 bases). The CDR3 spans 13 residues. V was shortened by 5 bases and J by 5 bases, with 12 bases between the two germline ends. Germline CDR1 and CDR2: SGHTA and FQGNSA. The CDR3 DNA follows: TGTGCCAGCAGCAGGGACTTGGCGGAGACCCAGTACTTC. It specifies CASSRDLAETQYF.

The chain joins TRBV5-1 to TRBJ2-7; 8 bases align to TRBD1. V lost 3 bases and J lost 0; bases outside the gene matches: 5. CDR1 SGHRS and CDR2 YFSETQ come from the germline V gene. The CDR3 is made up of 15 amino acids. Written as DNA, the CDR3 is TGCGCCAGCAGCTCCGGGGACAGGAGCTCCTACGAGCAGTACTTC. This encodes CASSSGDRSSYEQYF.

In its sample, this clone was seen a few times. The chain carries TRBV19 and TRBJ1-2, with D hard to call. This CDR3 has 16 amino acids. V was trimmed by 4 bases and J by 2 bases, leaving 17 bases between them. CDR1 is LNHDA and CDR2 is SQIVND in the germline V gene (reference sequence). CDR3 in DNA: TGTGCCAGTAGTAAGGCCGGGAGTACTGTAAACTATGGCTACACCTTC. It specifies CASSKAGSTVNYGYTF.

This clone was seen just once. J is TRBJ2-4 and V is TRBV14, with D possibly being TRBD1 (6 bases). V lost 4 bases and J 13 bases, leaving 14 bases between the germline ends. CDR1 and CDR2 (germline): SGHDN, FVKESK. The CDR3 has 12 amino acids. The DNA of the CDR3 is TGTGCCAGCAGCCGCTACACAGGGAAACAGTACTTC. It is translated as CASSRYTGKQYF.

This clone was recorded once. The J gene is TRBJ1-1, the V gene TRBV2, with no clear D. V gave up 1 base and J gave up 0 bases, with 3 bases separating them. The CDR3 runs to 13 residues. Germline lookup yields CDR1 SNHLY and CDR2 FYNNEI. CDR3 bases: TGTGCCAGCAGTGAAGGCATGAACACTGAAGCTTTCTTT. This encodes CASSEGMNTEAFF.

The chain couples TRBV7-8 to TRBJ2-7; 7 bases are shared with TRBD1. Germline trimming cut 6 bases from V and 3 bases from J; bases unmatched to any gene: 5. Germline lookup yields CDR1 SGHVS and CDR2 FQNEAQ. The CDR3 loop spans 13 amino acids. The CDR3 sequence: CASSVTGFYEQYF. Written as DNA, the CDR3 is TGTGCCAGCAGTGTGACAGGGTTCTACGAGCAGTACTTC.

V gene TRBV7-2 combines with J gene TRBJ2-7, with TRBD2 matching over 13 bases. With 2 bases clipped from V and 2 bases from J, the junction kept 3 bases outside the gene matches. CDR1 and CDR2 (germline): SGHTA, FQGNSA. The CDR3 runs to 16 residues. The CDR3 bases are TGTGCCAGCAGCTTATTTGGGACTAGCGGGGCCTACGAGCAGTACTTC. Translated, it gives CASSLFGTSGAYEQYF.

In this sample, this clone turned up a few times. This sequence joins TRBV4-3 and TRBJ2-3, with D tentatively TRBD1 (6 bases). The germline CDR1 and CDR2 sequences are LGHNA and YSLEER. The CDR3 is 15 amino acids. V lost 3 bases to trimming and J lost 2 bases, with 12 bases between them. In DNA, the CDR3 is TGCGCCAGCAGCCACTCGGGACAACCCACAGATACGCAGTATTTT. Translated, it gives CASSHSGQPTDTQYF.

This rearrangement joins TRBV2 to TRBJ2-6; TRBD1 might be the D (5 bases). Germline values: CDR1 SNHLY, CDR2 FYNNEI. CDR3 length: 16 amino acids. The V end was cut by 6 bases, the J end by 0 bases, with 12 bases between. CDR3 bases: TGTGCCAGCAGGGCCGACAGTTACTCTGGGGCCAACGTCCTGACTTTC. The encoded protein is CASRADSYSGANVLTF. The variable domain in full, completed from reference TRBV2 and TRBJ2-6, reads EPEVTQTPSHQVTQMGQEVILRCVPISNHLYFYWYRQILGQKVEFLVSFYNNEISEKSEIFDDQFSVERPDGSNFTLKIRSTKLEDSAMYFCASRADSYSGANVLTFGAGSRLTVL.

The chain recombines TRBV19 with TRBJ2-5; TRBD2 matches 12 bases. The CDR3 contains 15 residues. Germline V gene lookup returns CDR1 LNHDA and CDR2 SQIVND (reference sequence). The J segment lost 1 base and the V segment lost 7 bases, leaving 4 bases of the junction unmatched. The CDR3 DNA reads TGTGCCAGTAACGCACTAGCGGGGGGCCAAGAGACCCAGTACTTC. This encodes CASNALAGGQETQYF.